Shown below are 26 T cell receptor beta chains from a single sample sequenced in a study of diagnostic markers for celiac disease. TCRdb re-analyzed the reads; it lists each CDR3 protein once, without DNA. Its clone listing holds 5,500 to 7,000 distinct CDR3 sequences. The material sequenced was either unsorted cells or a sorted T cell fraction (not recorded which). These receptors were taken from a human donor. This table probably holds off-target reads from a library built for another chain.

This clonotype registers medium-sized by frequency. This chain uses TRBV14 with TRBJ2-1; checking the TCRdb D call of TRBD2 is not possible without DNA. Germline CDR1 is SGHDN and CDR2 is FVKESK. The CDR3 has 15 residues. CDR3 protein: CASSQVTSGGNEQFF.

The rearrangement uses TRBV12-3 or TRBV12-4 and TRBJ1-2. This CDR3 is built from 15 residues. CDR3 region: CASSLAGRKTHGYTF.

This clonotype registers medium-sized by frequency. CDR3 sequence reads: CASSWGKGASTEAFF. The chain recombines TRBV5-5 with TRBJ1-1; TCRdb designates TRBD1, a call that cannot be tested without DNA. Germline V gives CDR1 SGHKS, CDR2 YYEKEE (reference sequence). The CDR3 runs to 15 residues.

The chain is built from TRBV5-5 and TRBJ1-1. Germline CDR1 is SGHKS and CDR2 is YYEKEE (reference sequence). This CDR3 is 13 amino acids long. This CDR3 reads CASSLGLNTEAFF.

V usage is TRBV20-1 and J usage is TRBJ2-5; TCRdb reports TRBD2, a call that lacks DNA to check it against. The CDR3 contains 16 residues. In germline, CDR1 is DFQATT, CDR2 SNEGSKA (reference sequence). CDR3 protein: CSASALAGGHGGTQYF.

By frequency, this clonotype is medium-sized. V usage is TRBV4-3 and J usage is TRBJ1-1; without DNA, the TCRdb call of TRBD1 cannot be checked. From germline, CDR1 is LGHNA and CDR2 YSLEER. This CDR3 comprises 15 residues. The CDR3: CASSLGYRQGTEAFF.

The V gene is TRBV12-3 or TRBV12-4, the J gene TRBJ2-7; without DNA, the TCRdb call of TRBD1 cannot be checked. The CDR3 is 14 residues long. The CDR3 spells CASSRDSGRDEQYF.

Frequency places this clonotype as medium-sized (0.01 to 0.1%). The chain carries TRBV6-5 and TRBJ1-6. CDR3 size: 12 residues. Germline V gene lookup returns CDR1 MNHEY and CDR2 SVGAGI. CDR3 protein: CASSYRDSPLHF.

V is TRBV29-1 and J is TRBJ2-1; TCRdb's D gene call, TRBD2, goes unchecked for lack of DNA. The CDR3 loop spans 14 amino acids. CDR1 and CDR2 from the germline V gene are SQVTM and ANQGSEA. The CDR3 sequence is CSVSRGEGWNEQFF.

By frequency, this clonotype registers medium-sized. The CDR3 sequence is CSARDRTGGDEQYF. The chain carries TRBV20-1 and TRBJ2-7; the D gene TCRdb calls, TRBD1, cannot be checked with no DNA. The CDR3 contains 14 residues. From germline, CDR1 is DFQATT and CDR2 SNEGSKA (reference sequence).

This clonotype registers medium-sized by frequency. The chain employs TRBV18 and TRBJ2-7; TCRdb calls TRBD1, which cannot be checked without DNA. CDR3 length: 14 residues. The V gene's germline CDR1 is KGHSH and CDR2 LQKENI. This CDR3 is CASSPSRGLSEGYF. Combining the CDR3 with reference TRBV18 and TRBJ2-7 gives the whole variable domain NAGVMQNPRHLVRRRGQEARLRCSPMKGHSHVYWYRQLPEEGLKFMVYLQKENIIDESGMPKERFSAEFPKEGPSILRIQQVVRGDSAAYFCASSPSRGLSEGYFGPGTRLTVT.

The chain joins TRBV5-1 to TRBJ2-3; TCRdb selects TRBD1, and the lack of DNA leaves this call unchecked. This CDR3 is 14 amino acids long. Germline values: CDR1 SGHRS, CDR2 YFSETQ. The CDR3 sequence: CASSWRGGEDTQYF. The whole variable domain, remainder taken from reference TRBV5-1 and TRBJ2-3, is KAGVTQTPRYLIKTRGQQVTLSCSPISGHRSVSWYQQTPGQGLQFLFEYFSETQRNKGNFPGRFSGRQFSNSRSEMNVSTLELGDSALYLCASSWRGGEDTQYFGPGTRLTVL.

This chain links TRBV30 with TRBJ1-3. The CDR3 totals 13 residues. From germline, CDR1 is GTSNPN and CDR2 SVGIG (reference sequence). CDR3 region: CAWRPGAGNTIYF.

V gene TRBV15 combines with J gene TRBJ1-2; the TCRdb call, TRBD1, lacks DNA for checking. The CDR3 loop spans 12 amino acids. CDR1 and CDR2 (germline): LNHNV, YYDKDF (reference sequence). CDR3 sequence: CATSRAGVGYTF.

The CDR3 loop is CASSPGTGGFVYGYTF. The chain couples TRBV5-1 to TRBJ1-2; there is no DNA to check the TCRdb D call of TRBD1. CDR3 length: 16 residues. Per germline, CDR1 SGHRS and CDR2 YFSETQ.

The rearrangement uses TRBV7-2 and TRBJ2-7. Germline CDR1 SGHTA, CDR2 FQGNSA. The CDR3 has 16 amino acids. CDR3 in amino acids: CASSLVPGYSSYEQYF.

This clonotype is classed as large (0.1 to 1%) by frequency. Here the CDR3 reads CASSLGGRWNQPQHF. The chain recombines TRBV5-5 with TRBJ1-5; TCRdb returns TRBD1, unconfirmable since there is no DNA. Germline V lookup: CDR1 SGHKS, CDR2 YYEKEE (reference sequence). This CDR3 is 15 amino acids long.

V usage is TRBV30 and J usage is TRBJ1-3; TCRdb picks TRBD1, but there is no DNA to check that call. The CDR3 is 14 amino acids. Germline lookup yields CDR1 GTSNPN and CDR2 SVGIG (reference sequence). CDR3 protein: CAWRHRGPGNTIYF.

By frequency, this clonotype registers medium-sized. The V call is TRBV12-3 or TRBV12-4, the J call TRBJ1-2; there is no DNA to check the TCRdb D call of TRBD1. The CDR3 runs to 11 residues. This CDR3 reads CASSARYGYTF.

Measured by frequency, this clonotype is medium-sized. This rearrangement joins TRBV12-3 or TRBV12-4 to TRBJ1-5. The CDR3 sequence is 13 residues long. The CDR3 region is CASSLLDSQPQHF.

The chain joins TRBV20-1 to TRBJ2-5; TCRdb's assignment of TRBD1 cannot be checked, as there is no DNA. The germline V gene encodes CDR1 DFQATT and CDR2 SNEGSKA (reference sequence). The CDR3 spans 15 residues. CDR3 in amino acids: CSARVPHSGGETQYF.

This clonotype is identified as medium-sized from frequency. The chain is built from TRBV18 and TRBJ1-1. This CDR3 has 17 amino acids. The germline gives CDR1 KGHSH, CDR2 LQKENI. This CDR3 reads CASSPFSLGGLNTEAFF.

Frequency places this clonotype as medium-sized (0.01 to 0.1%). This chain connects TRBV30 to TRBJ2-1; TCRdb returns TRBD2, unconfirmable since there is no DNA. The CDR3 length is 11 residues. Germline V gene lookup returns CDR1 GTSNPN and CDR2 SVGIG (reference sequence). CDR3 residues: CAWSRTDEQFF.

The chain uses TRBV5-1 and TRBJ1-2. Germline-derived CDR1 and CDR2 are SGHRS and YFSETQ. The CDR3 runs 13 residues. The CDR3 region is CASSLRVKYGYTF.

Judged by frequency, this clonotype is medium-sized. The chain couples TRBV2 to TRBJ1-3. This CDR3 has 12 residues. CDR1 and CDR2 (germline): SNHLY, FYNNEI. CDR3 sequence reads: CASRVGGNTIYF. Supplemented by reference TRBV2 and TRBJ1-3, the full variable domain reads EPEVTQTPSHQVTQMGQEVILRCVPISNHLYFYWYRQILGQKVEFLVSFYNNEISEKSEIFDDQFSVERPDGSNFTLKIRSTKLEDSAMYFCASRVGGNTIYFGEGSWLTVV.

Frequency places this clonotype as medium-sized. The chain carries TRBV7-2 and TRBJ1-3. Germline V gene sequence: CDR1 SGHTA, CDR2 FQGNSA. The CDR3 runs 15 residues. The CDR3 protein is CASSLGIGSGNTIYF.